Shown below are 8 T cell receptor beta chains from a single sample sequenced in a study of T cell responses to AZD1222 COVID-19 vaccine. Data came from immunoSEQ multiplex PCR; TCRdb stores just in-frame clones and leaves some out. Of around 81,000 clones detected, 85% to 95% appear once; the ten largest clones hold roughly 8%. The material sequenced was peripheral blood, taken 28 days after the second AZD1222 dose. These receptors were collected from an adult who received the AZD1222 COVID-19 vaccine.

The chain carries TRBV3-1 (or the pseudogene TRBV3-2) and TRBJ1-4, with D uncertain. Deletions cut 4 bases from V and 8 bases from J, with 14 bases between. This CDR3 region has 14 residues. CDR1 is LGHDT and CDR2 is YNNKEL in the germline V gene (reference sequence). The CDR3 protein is CASSPSIGGEKLFF. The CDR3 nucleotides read TGTGCCAGCAGCCCATCCATTGGAGGGGAAAAACTGTTTTTT.

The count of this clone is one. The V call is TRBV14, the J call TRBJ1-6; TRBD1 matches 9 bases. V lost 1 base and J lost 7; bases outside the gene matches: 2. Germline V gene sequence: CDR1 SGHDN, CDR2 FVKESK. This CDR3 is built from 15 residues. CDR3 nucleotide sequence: TGTGCCAGCAGCCAAGTTGGACAGGGGAATTCACCCCTCCACTTT. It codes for CASSQVGQGNSPLHF.

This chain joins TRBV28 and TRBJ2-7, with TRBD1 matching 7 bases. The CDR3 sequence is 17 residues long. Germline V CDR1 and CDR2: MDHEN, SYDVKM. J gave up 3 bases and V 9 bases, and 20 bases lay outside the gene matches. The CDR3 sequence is CARPSGYRQGFHYEQYF. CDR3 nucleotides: TGTGCCAGACCCTCCGGCTATCGACAGGGTTTCCACTACGAGCAGTACTTC.

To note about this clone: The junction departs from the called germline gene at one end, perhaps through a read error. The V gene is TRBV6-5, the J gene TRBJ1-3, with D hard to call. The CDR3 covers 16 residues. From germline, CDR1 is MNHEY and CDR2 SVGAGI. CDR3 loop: CASSYRPGSFGSTIYF. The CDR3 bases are TGTGCCAGCAGTTATCGTCCCGGGTCCTTTGGAAGCACCATATATTTT.

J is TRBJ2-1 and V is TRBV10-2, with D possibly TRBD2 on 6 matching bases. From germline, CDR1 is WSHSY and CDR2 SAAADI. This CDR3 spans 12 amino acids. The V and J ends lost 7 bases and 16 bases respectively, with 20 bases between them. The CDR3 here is CASTRASEGHFF. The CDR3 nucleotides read TGCGCCAGCACGAGGGCTAGCGAGGGGCATTTCTTC.

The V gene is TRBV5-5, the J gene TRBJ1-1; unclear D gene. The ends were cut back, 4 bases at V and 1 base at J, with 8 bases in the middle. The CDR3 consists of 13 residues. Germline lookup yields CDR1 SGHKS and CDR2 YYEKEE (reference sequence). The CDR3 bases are TGTGCCAGCAGCATCGGACCGAACACTGAAGCTTTCTTT. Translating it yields CASSIGPNTEAFF.

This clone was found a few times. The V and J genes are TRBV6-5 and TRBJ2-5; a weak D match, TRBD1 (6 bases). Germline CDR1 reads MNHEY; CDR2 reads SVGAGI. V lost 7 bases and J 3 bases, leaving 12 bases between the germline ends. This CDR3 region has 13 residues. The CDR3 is CASTTQGEETQYF. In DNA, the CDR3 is TGTGCCAGCACCACACAGGGCGAAGAGACCCAGTACTTC.

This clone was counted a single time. CDR3 DNA sequence: TGTGCCACCGGGACAGCCCGCTACGAGCAGTACTTC. Its protein product is CATGTARYEQYF. The chain couples TRBV10-3 to TRBJ2-7, with 7 bases matching TRBD1. The length of the CDR3 is 12 residues. After removal of 10 bases from V and 3 bases from J, the junction contained 6 bases not matched to a gene. Germline CDR1 reads ENHRY; CDR2 reads SYGVKD.